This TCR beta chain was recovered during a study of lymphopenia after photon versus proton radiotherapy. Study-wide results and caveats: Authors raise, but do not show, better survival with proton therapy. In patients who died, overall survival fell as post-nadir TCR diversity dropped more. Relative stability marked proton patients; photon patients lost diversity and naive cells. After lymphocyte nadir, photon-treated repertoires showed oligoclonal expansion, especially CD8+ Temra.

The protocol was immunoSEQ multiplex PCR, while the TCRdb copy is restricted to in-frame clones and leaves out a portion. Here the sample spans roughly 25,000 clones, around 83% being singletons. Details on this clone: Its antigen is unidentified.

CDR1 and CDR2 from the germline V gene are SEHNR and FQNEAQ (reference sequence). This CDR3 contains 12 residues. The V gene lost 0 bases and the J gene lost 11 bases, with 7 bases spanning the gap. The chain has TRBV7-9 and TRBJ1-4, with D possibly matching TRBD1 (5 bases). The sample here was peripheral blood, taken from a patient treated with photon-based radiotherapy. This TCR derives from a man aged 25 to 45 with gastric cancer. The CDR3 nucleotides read TGTGCCAGCAGCTTAGCGGGGGACAAACTGTTTTTT. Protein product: CASSLAGDKLFF.